This TCR beta chain was found in a study of T cells in tuberculosis. The CDR3 spans 13 residues. Trimming removed 1 base at V and 8 bases at J, with 10 bases between. Germline-derived CDR1 and CDR2 are MNHEY and SVGAGI. Repertoires were generated with immunoSEQ multiplex PCR, while TCRdb's copy carries only in-frame clones and drops some. Of tens of thousands of clones in the sample, roughly nine tenths were seen once. Time point given: new active TB diagnosis, blood taken before or within 7 days of starting treatment. The chain couples TRBV6-5 to TRBJ2-3, with D maybe TRBD2 (6 bases). The TCR comes from an adult with tuberculosis. The specimen was PBMCs, collected at tuberculosis diagnosis. The CDR3 DNA sequence: TGTGCCAGCAGTTACTGGTTGGGGGGTACGCAGTATTTT. Translation: CASSYWLGGTQYF.